This TCR beta chain stems from a study of cytomegalovirus exposure and HLA in healthy donors. Researchers ran the PCR with 60 Vbeta and 13 Jbeta primers. Produced via immunoSEQ multiplex PCR; TCRdb's table is partial and in-frame only. The table lists roughly 120,000 clones, roughly 75% of them singletons. This CDR3 has 13 residues. V was pared by 0 bases and J by 3 bases, with 6 bases between. The germline V gene has CDR1 SGHDT and CDR2 YYEEEE. Broader study findings: Some V segments, TRBV6-2 and TRBV6-3 among them, were indistinguishable and were therefore excluded. It emerged from a later analysis that several of the most significant clusters appeared to be linked to common viral pathogens.

In the case of this clone: Its target is not known.

Sequenced: PBMCs. The chain joins TRBV5-6 to TRBJ1-1; possibly TRBD1 for D (5 bases). This TCR came from a man aged 25 to 40 in good health and CMV-seronegative. As DNA, the CDR3 is TGTGCCAGCAGCTTGGCCAGGGACACTGAAGCTTTCTTT. It specifies CASSLARDTEAFF.